This TCR beta chain is drawn from a study of T-cell reconstitution after alpha-beta-depleted transplantation in children. Using unique molecular identifiers, the investigators prepared the TCRbeta library. TCRdb fed the PCR reads into MiXCR, producing one record per CDR3 protein. The sample consists of 900,000 or so distinct CDR3 sequences, 16% of them appearing once. General study findings and limits: High day-60 TCRbeta diversity in some patients came from surviving recipient T cells and thymic progenitors.

This clonotype was detected a few times. Its target is unknown. Germline CDR1 reads DFQATT; CDR2 reads SNEGSKA (reference sequence). The V end was cut by 3 bases, the J end by 7 bases, with 15 bases between. This CDR3 is built from 13 residues. Sequences were derived from PBMCs, mostly from graft donor cells, sampled 360 days after TCRalphabeta/CD19-depleted stem cell transplant. This receptor was taken from a male patient between 5 and 17 years old who had a stem cell transplant for acute lymphoblastic leukemia, so the T cells may come from the graft donor. This chain uses TRBV20-1 with TRBJ2-5, with D possibly matching TRBD2 (5 bases). The CDR3 nucleotides read TGCAGTGCTAGGTTCGGAGGACTGGGGACCCAGTACTTC. Residues: CSARFGGLGTQYF.